This T cell receptor beta chain stems from a study of tumor-infiltrating lymphocytes in localized non-small cell lung cancer. Study results and limitations: Each assay used a separate piece of the same tissue.

This clone was picked up a small number of times. What it binds is not known. Germline V lookup: CDR1 MDHEN, CDR2 SYDVKM. Between the trimmed V and J ends, which lost 7 bases and 4 bases, there was a span of 17 bases. CDR3 length equals 14 residues. The protocol was immunoSEQ multiplex PCR, while the TCRdb copy is restricted to in-frame clones and leaves out a portion. Counted here are around 13,000 clones, approximately 85% occurring once; the ten biggest clones make up more than 3%. The chain is built from TRBV28 and TRBJ2-7; D possibly corresponds to TRBD1 (6 bases). Specimen: uninvolved lung tissue not adjacent to the tumor. This sequence was found in a human donor with non-small cell lung cancer. The CDR3 spells CASTKGGRNYEQYF. In DNA, the CDR3 is TGTGCCAGCACCAAAGGGGGACGGAATTACGAGCAGTACTTC. The full variable domain, completed using reference TRBV28 and TRBJ2-7, is DVKVTQSSRYLVKRTGEKVFLECVQDMDHENMFWYRQDPGLGLRLIYFSYDVKMKEKGDIPEGYSVSREKKERFSLILESASTNQTSMYLCASTKGGRNYEQYFGPGTRLTVT.